This entry concerns a single T cell receptor beta chain. Its antigen is still unknown. The sample originates from a study of human T cells and chemical hapten exposure. Across the whole study: Patches with 0.01% DPC went on the upper back, and the tests were read at 6 days.

The library attached unique molecular identifiers to individual cDNA molecules. TCRdb reprocessed the RACE reads via MiXCR and lists one record per CDR3 protein. The sample carries 180,000 or so distinct CDR3 sequences, more than 25% recorded once. Study-wide results and caveats: The study found that DPC sensitization did not change TCRs above 1 in 1000 frequency. Significantly greater numbers of large CDR3 similarity clusters came from expanded TCRs than from controls.

Indicated time point: pre-sensitization, week 0. The sample's treatment: therapeutic diphenylcyclopropenone sensitization with weekly scalp DPC. This CDR3 has 15 residues. Germline CDR1 and CDR2: DFQATT and SNEGSKA (reference sequence). Trimming stripped 4 bases from V and 3 bases from J, with 18 bases between. The TCR originated in a woman aged 30 to 39 with alopecia areata. Some clones in this sample may be carry-over from other donors' samples. The chain joins TRBV20-1 to TRBJ1-1; D is perhaps TRBD1 (5 bases). The sequencing here drew on whole blood, taken in connection with sensitization to the hapten diphenylcyclopropenone (DPC). Here the CDR3 reads CSATYGTRWYTEAFF. CDR3 coding DNA: TGCAGTGCTACCTACGGGACCCGATGGTACACTGAAGCTTTCTTT.